The 23 T cell receptor beta chains below all came from one sample that was sequenced in a study of cytomegalovirus exposure and HLA in healthy donors. PCR amplification relied on 60 Vbeta primers (plus 13 Jbeta primers). Libraries were prepared by immunoSEQ multiplex PCR; TCRdb keeps only in-frame clonotypes and omits some of them. The sample shows 80,000 or so clones, about four fifths of them seen only once. The sequenced sample was PBMCs. The origin of the receptors is a male donor in good health and CMV-seropositive.

The chain is built from TRBV10-1 and TRBJ2-7; 9 nucleotides match TRBD1. Unmatched junction bases numbered 11, after V lost 6 bases and J lost 5 bases. This CDR3 region has 15 residues. The germline V gene has CDR1 WNHNN and CDR2 SYGVQD (reference sequence). CDR3 region: CASRAPGTGFDEQYF. The CDR3, as DNA: TGCGCCAGCAGAGCCCCCGGGACAGGGTTCGACGAGCAGTACTTC.

This chain joins TRBV5-4 and TRBJ2-1; 9 bases map to TRBD2. Germline V gives CDR1 SGHNT, CDR2 YYREEE (reference sequence). There are 15 residues in the CDR3. J was trimmed by 9 bases and V by 5 bases; bases with no gene match: 12. The CDR3 coding sequence is TGTGCCAGCAGATCACAGGCGGGAGGGAGTGGTGAGCAGTTCTTC. Amino acids: CASRSQAGGSGEQFF. Full variable domain (remainder filled in from reference TRBV5-4 and TRBJ2-1): ETGVTQSPTHLIKTRGQQVTLRCSSQSGHNTVSWYQQALGQGPQFIFQYYREEENGRGNFPPRFSGLQFPNYSSELNVNALELDDSALYLCASRSQAGGSGEQFFGPGTRLTVL.

The chain recombines TRBV5-1 with TRBJ2-2; 7 bases align to TRBD1. CDR1 and CDR2 from the germline V gene are SGHRS and YFSETQ. Trimming removed 1 base from V and 5 bases from J; junction bases left unmatched: 2. CDR3 length equals 14 residues. The CDR3 nucleotides are TGCGCCAGCAGCTTGCAGGGGGTAACCGGGGAGCTGTTTTTT. Its translation: CASSLQGVTGELFF.

The table lists this clone with a count of one. V and J are TRBV6-5 and TRBJ1-5; 9 nucleotides align to TRBD1. Germline assignment: CDR1 MNHEY and CDR2 SVGAGI. Unmatched junction bases numbered 9, after V lost 6 bases and J lost 6 bases. The CDR3 extends over 15 amino acids. The CDR3 region is CASSYTGGAGQPQHF. CDR3 nucleotides: TGTGCCAGCAGCTATACAGGGGGCGCGGGTCAGCCCCAGCATTTT.

This sequence joins TRBV5-4 and TRBJ2-7; 8 nucleotides agree with TRBD1. The J segment lost 4 bases and the V segment lost 2 bases, leaving 8 bases of the junction unmatched. CDR3 length: 15 amino acids. CDR1 is SGHNT and CDR2 is YYREEE in the germline V gene (reference sequence). The CDR3 DNA reads TGTGCCAGCAGCTTCGTAGCAGGGGGCGGGTACGAGCAGTACTTC. It codes for CASSFVAGGGYEQYF.

The gene calls are TRBV28 and TRBJ1-1; possible D gene TRBD1, 5 bases. The CDR3 loop spans 15 amino acids. The germline V gene has CDR1 MDHEN and CDR2 SYDVKM. Trimming took off 5 bases at V and 1 base at J, with 14 bases between the two ends. In DNA form, the CDR3 reads TGTGCCAGCAGTCCTTGGGGGGGGGAGAACACTGAAGCTTTCTTT. Protein: CASSPWGGENTEAFF. Filled out from reference TRBV28 and TRBJ1-1, the complete variable domain reads DVKVTQSSRYLVKRTGEKVFLECVQDMDHENMFWYRQDPGLGLRLIYFSYDVKMKEKGDIPEGYSVSREKKERFSLILESASTNQTSMYLCASSPWGGENTEAFFGQGTRLTVV.

The chain has TRBV5-1 and TRBJ2-7; TRBD2 matches at 7 bases. Per germline, CDR1 SGHRS and CDR2 YFSETQ. Trimming removed 0 bases from V and 2 bases from J; junction bases left unmatched: 8. This CDR3 has 16 amino acids. Here the CDR3 reads CASSLATGGTPYEQYF. The CDR3 DNA sequence: TGCGCCAGCAGCTTGGCAACGGGGGGAACCCCCTACGAGCAGTACTTC.

This chain links TRBV6-1 with TRBJ2-7; tentatively, D is TRBD2 (6 bases). The CDR3 loop spans 18 amino acids. The V and J ends lost 0 bases and 2 bases respectively, with 20 bases between them. The germline V gene has CDR1 MNHNS and CDR2 SASEGT. CDR3 region: CASSEAWRGRNSAYEQYF. CDR3 sequence (DNA): TGTGCCAGCAGTGAAGCGTGGAGGGGAAGGAATTCCGCCTACGAGCAGTACTTC.

This chain links TRBV6-6 with TRBJ2-5, with a weak D call TRBD2 (7 bases). Germline V gene data show CDR1 as MNHNY and CDR2 as SVGAGI (reference sequence). The CDR3 runs 14 residues. V was clipped by 6 bases and J by 5 bases, with 16 bases between them. The CDR3 reads CASRGGAGWETQYF. The CDR3 nucleotides read TGTGCCAGCAGGGGGGGGGCGGGGTGGGAGACCCAGTACTTC.

This clone was counted between two and nine times. The chain joins TRBV7-2 to TRBJ2-7; D is perhaps TRBD2 (7 bases). Per germline, CDR1 SGHTA and CDR2 FQGNSA. The CDR3 runs to 15 residues. V lost 5 bases and J lost 0, with 14 bases in between. The CDR3 protein is CASSPGGRSSYEQYF. DNA of the CDR3: TGTGCCAGCAGCCCGGGGGGCAGGAGCTCCTACGAGCAGTACTTC.

J is TRBJ2-4 and V is TRBV5-8, with 7 bases fitting TRBD2. The CDR3 loop spans 15 amino acids. The germline CDR1 and CDR2 sequences are SGHTS and YDEGEE. With 0 bases clipped from V and 0 bases from J, the junction kept 0 bases outside the gene matches. The CDR3 nucleotides read TGTGCCAGCAGCTTGGGGGGGGGAGCCAAAAACATTCAGTACTTC. Protein sequence: CASSLGGGAKNIQYF.

CDR3 loop: CASSEMGGSTDTQYF. The CDR3 DNA reads as TGTGCCAGCAGTGAAATGGGGGGGAGCACAGATACGCAGTATTTT. The chain employs TRBV4-2 and TRBJ2-3, with 7 bases matching TRBD2. CDR3 length equals 15 residues. The V gene end was trimmed by 6 bases and the J gene end by 0 bases; junction bases not matched to a gene: 6. CDR1 and CDR2 (germline): LGHNA, YNFKEQ.

The chain joins TRBV7-9 to TRBJ2-5; 13 bases are shared with TRBD2. Germline trimming cut 5 bases from V and 14 bases from J; bases unmatched to any gene: 8. CDR1 and CDR2 (germline): SEHNR, FQNEAQ (reference sequence). The CDR3 spans 13 residues. The CDR3 DNA follows: TGTGCCAGCAGCACGTCCGGGACTAGCGGGGTTTACTTC. Translated, it gives CASSTSGTSGVYF.

The chain links TRBV5-1 to TRBJ2-5, with D possibly TRBD1 on 6 matching bases. The CDR3 runs 16 residues. CDR1 is SGHRS, CDR2 YFSETQ, per germline. Trimming removed 1 base from V and 4 bases from J, with 17 bases in between. The CDR3 spells CASSLTPGQQGETQYF. CDR3 nucleotides: TGCGCCAGCAGCTTGACCCCAGGACAGCAGGGAGAGACCCAGTACTTC.

With regard to this clone: Other DNA variants within this sample encode the same CDR3. The V call is TRBV27, the J call TRBJ2-2; D perhaps matches TRBD2 (6 bases). The germline gives CDR1 MNHEY, CDR2 SMNVEV (reference sequence). The CDR3 runs 16 residues. V lost 6 bases, J lost 3 bases, and 17 bases lay in between. This chain's CDR3 is CASRAASTRYTGELFF. In nucleotides, the CDR3 is TGTGCCAGCAGGGCAGCTTCGACTAGATACACCGGGGAGCTGTTTTTT.

The rearrangement links TRBV11-1 to TRBJ1-4; tentative D call: TRBD1 (6 bases). V was trimmed by 4 bases and J by 8 bases, leaving 20 bases between them. Germline values: CDR1 SGHAT, CDR2 FQDESV (reference sequence). The CDR3 is 16 residues long. The CDR3 coding sequence is TGTGCCAGCAGCTCCCACGCACTGGGGGCCGGAGAAAAACTGTTTTTT. It specifies CASSSHALGAGEKLFF.

The chain uses TRBV7-9 and TRBJ2-2; TRBD1 aligns across 8 bases. Germline values: CDR1 SEHNR, CDR2 FQNEAQ (reference sequence). CDR3 size: 17 residues. The J segment lost 4 bases and the V segment lost 4 bases, leaving 11 bases of the junction unmatched. The CDR3 loop is CASSSSFWTGPTGELFF. The CDR3 DNA sequence: TGTGCCAGCAGCTCCTCATTTTGGACAGGGCCCACCGGGGAGCTGTTTTTT.

The chain uses TRBV7-2 and TRBJ1-5; perhaps TRBD1 as D (6 bases). The CDR3 runs 15 residues. The ends were cut back, 0 bases at V and 6 bases at J, with 12 bases in the middle. The V gene's germline CDR1 is SGHTA and CDR2 FQGNSA. CDR3 sequence reads: CASSLAPQGTQPQHF. In DNA form, the CDR3 reads TGTGCCAGCAGCTTAGCACCCCAGGGGACTCAGCCCCAGCATTTT.

The CDR3 DNA sequence: TGTGCCAGCAGCCCGAGCGGGGGGATATACAATGAGCAGTTCTTC. This encodes CASSPSGGIYNEQFF. J is TRBJ2-1 and V is TRBV7-3; 9 bases are a match to TRBD2. This CDR3 spans 15 amino acids. Germline CDR1 and CDR2: SGHTA and FQGTGA. The V and J ends lost 5 bases and 4 bases, in that order; junction bases with no gene match: 6.

This clone was counted once. The chain links TRBV4-3 to TRBJ1-2; perhaps TRBD1 as D (6 bases). The CDR3 spans 16 residues. Germline CDR1 reads LGHNA; CDR2 reads YSLEER. V gave up 0 bases and J gave up 4 bases, with 15 bases separating them. This CDR3 reads CASSQDYRVEIYGYTF. The CDR3 bases are TGCGCCAGCAGCCAAGATTACAGGGTAGAAATCTATGGCTACACCTTC.

This clone was picked up a small number of times. V and J are TRBV4-1 and TRBJ1-1; 7 nucleotides line up with TRBD1. The J segment lost 2 bases and the V segment lost 3 bases, leaving 6 bases of the junction unmatched. Germline V gene lookup returns CDR1 MGHRA and CDR2 YSYEKL. The CDR3 is made up of 15 amino acids. The CDR3 DNA reads TGCGCCAGCAGCCAGGCGGGACAGCAAAACACTGAAGCTTTCTTT. It translates to CASSQAGQQNTEAFF.

J is TRBJ2-3 and V is TRBV4-1, with D unclear. With 1 base removed from V and 3 bases from J, the gap between germline ends came to 8 bases. The germline gives CDR1 MGHRA, CDR2 YSYEKL. This CDR3 region has 14 residues. The CDR3 DNA sequence: TGCGCCAGCAGCCAAGTACGGGTTACAGATACGCAGTATTTT. Protein: CASSQVRVTDTQYF.

The V and J genes are TRBV5-1 and TRBJ2-5, with 12 bases lining up with TRBD2. V lost 4 bases and J lost 5; bases outside the gene matches: 15. Looked up from germline, CDR1 is SGHRS and CDR2 is YFSETQ. The CDR3 has 18 residues. The CDR3 coding sequence is TGCGCCAGCAGCCCCCGGGGGGCTAGCGGGAGGGCCGGCGAGACCCAGTACTTC. This encodes CASSPRGASGRAGETQYF. The whole variable domain, filled in from reference TRBV5-1 and TRBJ2-5, reads KAGVTQTPRYLIKTRGQQVTLSCSPISGHRSVSWYQQTPGQGLQFLFEYFSETQRNKGNFPGRFSGRQFSNSRSEMNVSTLELGDSALYLCASSPRGASGRAGETQYFGPGTRLLVL.